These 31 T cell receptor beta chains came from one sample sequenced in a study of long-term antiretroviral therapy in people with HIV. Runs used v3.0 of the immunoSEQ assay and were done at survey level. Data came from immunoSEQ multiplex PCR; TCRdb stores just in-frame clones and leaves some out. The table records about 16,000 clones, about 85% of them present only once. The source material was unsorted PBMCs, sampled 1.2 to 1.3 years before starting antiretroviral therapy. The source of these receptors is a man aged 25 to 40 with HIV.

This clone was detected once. DNA of the CDR3: TGTGCCAGCACCCCACCGGGCGGGGGTCAAACCGGGGAGCTGTTTTTT. This encodes CASTPPGGGQTGELFF. The rearrangement links TRBV7-2 to TRBJ2-2; TRBD2 matches 7 bases. This CDR3 region has 16 residues. Losses at the gene ends were 7 bases for V and 5 bases for J; bases not matched to a gene: 13. Germline V lookup: CDR1 SGHTA, CDR2 FQGNSA.

CDR3 coding DNA: TGTGCCAGCAGCTTAGCCTCAGGGGGCCCAAGCGAGCAGTACTTC. Protein product: CASSLASGGPSEQYF. The genes are TRBV13 and TRBJ2-7; TRBD1 aligns across 8 bases. The junction had 8 bases not matched to a gene; V was cut back by 1 base and J by 6 bases. Germline-derived CDR1 and CDR2 are PRHDT and FYEKMQ (reference sequence). The CDR3 spans 15 residues.

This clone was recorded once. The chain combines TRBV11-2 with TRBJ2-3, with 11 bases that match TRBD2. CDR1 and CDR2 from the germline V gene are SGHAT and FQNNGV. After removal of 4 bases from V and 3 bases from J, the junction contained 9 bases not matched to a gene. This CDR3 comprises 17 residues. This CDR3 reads CASSSGTSGRGTDTQYF. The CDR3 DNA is TGTGCCAGCAGCTCCGGGACTAGCGGCCGGGGGACAGATACGCAGTATTTT.

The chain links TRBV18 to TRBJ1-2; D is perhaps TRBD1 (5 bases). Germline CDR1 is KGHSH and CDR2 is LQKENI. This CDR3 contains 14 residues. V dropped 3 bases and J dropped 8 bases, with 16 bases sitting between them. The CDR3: CASSPWGGVIGYTF. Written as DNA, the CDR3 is TGTGCCAGCTCACCCTGGGGGGGTGTAATAGGCTACACCTTC. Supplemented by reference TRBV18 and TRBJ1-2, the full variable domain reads NAGVMQNPRHLVRRRGQEARLRCSPMKGHSHVYWYRQLPEEGLKFMVYLQKENIIDESGMPKERFSAEFPKEGPSILRIQQVVRGDSAAYFCASSPWGGVIGYTFGSGTRLTVV.

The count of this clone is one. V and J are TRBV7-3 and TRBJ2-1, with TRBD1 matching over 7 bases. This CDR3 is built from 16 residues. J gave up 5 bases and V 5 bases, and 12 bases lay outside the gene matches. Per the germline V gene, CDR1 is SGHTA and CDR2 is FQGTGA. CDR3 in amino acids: CASSTKTGTANNEQFF. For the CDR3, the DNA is TGTGCCAGCAGCACGAAGACCGGGACAGCGAACAATGAGCAGTTCTTC.

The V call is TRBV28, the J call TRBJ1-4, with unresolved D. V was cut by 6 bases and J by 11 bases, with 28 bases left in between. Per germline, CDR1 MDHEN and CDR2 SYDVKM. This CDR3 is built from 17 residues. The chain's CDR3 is CASSPGTHRSEQGKLFF. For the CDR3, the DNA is TGTGCCAGCAGCCCAGGTACCCACCGGTCGGAGCAAGGGAAACTGTTTTTT.

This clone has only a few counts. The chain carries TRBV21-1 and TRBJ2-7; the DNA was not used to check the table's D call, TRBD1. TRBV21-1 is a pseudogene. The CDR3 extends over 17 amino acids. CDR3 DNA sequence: TGTGCCAGCAGCGGAGACCGGGACAGAACGCGGGCCTACGAGCAGTACTTC. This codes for CASSGDRDRTRAYEQYF.

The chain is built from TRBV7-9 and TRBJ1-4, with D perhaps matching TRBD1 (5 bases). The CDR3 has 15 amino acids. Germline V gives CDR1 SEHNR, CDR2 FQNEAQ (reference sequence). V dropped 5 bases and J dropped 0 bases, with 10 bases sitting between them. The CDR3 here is CASSPRAATNEKLFF. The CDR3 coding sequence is TGTGCCAGCAGCCCCAGGGCCGCAACTAATGAAAAACTGTTTTTT.

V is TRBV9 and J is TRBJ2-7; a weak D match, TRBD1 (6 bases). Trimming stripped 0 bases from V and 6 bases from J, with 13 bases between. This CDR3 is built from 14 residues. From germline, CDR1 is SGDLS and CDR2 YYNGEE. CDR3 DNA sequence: TGTGCCAGCAGCGTAGGGGGGCCCCCCGGCGAGCAGTACTTC. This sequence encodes CASSVGGPPGEQYF.

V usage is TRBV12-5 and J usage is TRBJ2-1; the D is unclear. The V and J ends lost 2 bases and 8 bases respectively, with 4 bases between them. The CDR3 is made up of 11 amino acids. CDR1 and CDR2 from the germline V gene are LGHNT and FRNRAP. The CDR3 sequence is CASGLRDEQFF. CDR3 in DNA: TGTGCTAGTGGTTTGAGAGATGAGCAGTTCTTC.

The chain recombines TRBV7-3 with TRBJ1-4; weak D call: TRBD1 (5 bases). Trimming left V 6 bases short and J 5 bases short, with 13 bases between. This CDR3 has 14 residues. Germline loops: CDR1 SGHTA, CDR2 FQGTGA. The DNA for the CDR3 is TGTGCCAGCAGGTTGGGACCGCAGAATGAAAAACTGTTTTTT. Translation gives CASRLGPQNEKLFF.

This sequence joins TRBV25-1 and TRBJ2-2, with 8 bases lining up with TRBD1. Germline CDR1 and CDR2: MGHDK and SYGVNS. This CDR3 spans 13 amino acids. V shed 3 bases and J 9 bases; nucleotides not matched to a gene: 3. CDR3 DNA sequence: TGTGCCAGCAGTGATGACAGGGGCTGGGAGCTGTTTTTT. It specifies CASSDDRGWELFF. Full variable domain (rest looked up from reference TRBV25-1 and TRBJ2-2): EADIYQTPRYLVIGTGKKITLECSQTMGHDKMYWYQQDPGMELHLIHYSYGVNSTEKGDLSSESTVSRIRTEHFPLTLESARPSHTSQYLCASSDDRGWELFFGEGSRLTVL.

The CDR3 sequence is CASKEGMGSGNTIYF. For the CDR3, the DNA is TGTGCCAGCAAAGAGGGGATGGGCTCTGGAAACACCATATATTTT. The chain recombines TRBV5-4 with TRBJ1-3; the D gene is possibly TRBD1 (5 bases). The CDR3 extends over 15 amino acids. Trimming pared 6 bases from V and 0 bases from J, leaving 13 bases between. Germline-derived CDR1 and CDR2 are SGHNT and YYREEE (reference sequence).

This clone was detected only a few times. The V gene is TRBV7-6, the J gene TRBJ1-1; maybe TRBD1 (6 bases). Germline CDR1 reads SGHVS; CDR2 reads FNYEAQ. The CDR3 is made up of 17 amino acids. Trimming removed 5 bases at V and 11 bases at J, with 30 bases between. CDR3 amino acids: CASSPAVGGHSAEGAFF. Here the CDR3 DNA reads TGTGCCAGCAGCCCCGCAGTCGGGGGACACTCCGCCGAGGGGGCTTTCTTT.

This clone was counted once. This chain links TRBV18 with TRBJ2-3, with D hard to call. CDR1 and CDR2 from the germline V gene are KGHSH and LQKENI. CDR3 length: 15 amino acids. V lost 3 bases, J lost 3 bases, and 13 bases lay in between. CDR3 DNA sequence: TGTGCCAGCTCACCGATCCTAGTGAGAACAGATACGCAGTATTTT. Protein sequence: CASSPILVRTDTQYF.

In DNA, the CDR3 is TGTGCCAGCATCCCGCGGGGGAGAGATACGCAGTATTTT. Its translation is CASIPRGRDTQYF. The chain carries TRBV6-5 and TRBJ2-3; 7 nucleotides line up with TRBD2. The germline V gene encodes CDR1 MNHEY and CDR2 SVGAGI. The V and J ends lost 7 bases and 5 bases, in that order; junction bases with no gene match: 6. There are 13 residues in the CDR3.

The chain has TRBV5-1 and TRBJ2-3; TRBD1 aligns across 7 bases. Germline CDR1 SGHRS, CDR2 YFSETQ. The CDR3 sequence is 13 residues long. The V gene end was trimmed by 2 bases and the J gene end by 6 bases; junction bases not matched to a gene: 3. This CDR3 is CASSFEGADTQYF. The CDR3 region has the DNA TGCGCCAGCAGCTTCGAGGGGGCGGATACGCAGTATTTT. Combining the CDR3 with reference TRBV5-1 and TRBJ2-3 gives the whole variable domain KAGVTQTPRYLIKTRGQQVTLSCSPISGHRSVSWYQQTPGQGLQFLFEYFSETQRNKGNFPGRFSGRQFSNSRSEMNVSTLELGDSALYLCASSFEGADTQYFGPGTRLTVL.

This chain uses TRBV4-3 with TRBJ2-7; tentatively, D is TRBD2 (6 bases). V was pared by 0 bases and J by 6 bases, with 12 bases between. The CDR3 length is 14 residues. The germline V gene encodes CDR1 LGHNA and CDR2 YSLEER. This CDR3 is CASSQDGGSIEQYF. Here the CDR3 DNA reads TGCGCCAGCAGCCAAGACGGAGGGTCAATCGAGCAGTACTTC.

The CDR3 is CASSPSGGMLEKLFF. The CDR3 DNA reads TGTGCCAGCTCACCTTCAGGGGGCATGCTTGAAAAACTGTTTTTT. The chain joins TRBV18 to TRBJ1-4, with TRBD1 matching 8 bases. J was trimmed by 7 bases and V by 3 bases; bases with no gene match: 7. The CDR3 is 15 amino acids. The V gene's germline CDR1 is KGHSH and CDR2 LQKENI.

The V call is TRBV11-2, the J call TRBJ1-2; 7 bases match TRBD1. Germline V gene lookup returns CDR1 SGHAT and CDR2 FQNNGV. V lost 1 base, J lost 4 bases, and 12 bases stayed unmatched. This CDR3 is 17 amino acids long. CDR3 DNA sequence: TGTGCCAGCAGCTTAGGACCTGACAGGGTATCGCTCTATGGCTACACCTTC. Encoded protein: CASSLGPDRVSLYGYTF. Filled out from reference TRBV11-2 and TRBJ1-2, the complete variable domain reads EAGVAQSPRYKIIEKRQSVAFWCNPISGHATLYWYQQILGQGPKLLIQFQNNGVVDDSQLPKDRFSAERLKGVDSTLKIQPAKLEDSAVYLCASSLGPDRVSLYGYTFGSGTRLTVV.

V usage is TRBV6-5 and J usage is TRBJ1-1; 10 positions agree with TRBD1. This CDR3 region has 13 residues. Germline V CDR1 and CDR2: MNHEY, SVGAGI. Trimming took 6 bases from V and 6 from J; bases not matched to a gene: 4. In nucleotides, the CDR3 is TGTGCCAGCAGGGACAGGGGGTTGTCTGAAGCTTTCTTT. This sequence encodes CASRDRGLSEAFF.

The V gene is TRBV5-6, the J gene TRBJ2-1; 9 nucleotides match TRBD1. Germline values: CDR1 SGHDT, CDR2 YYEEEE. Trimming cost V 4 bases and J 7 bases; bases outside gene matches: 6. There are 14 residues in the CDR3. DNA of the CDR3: TGTGCCAGCAGCCAAGGACAGGGGAGAAATGAGCAGTTCTTC. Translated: CASSQGQGRNEQFF.

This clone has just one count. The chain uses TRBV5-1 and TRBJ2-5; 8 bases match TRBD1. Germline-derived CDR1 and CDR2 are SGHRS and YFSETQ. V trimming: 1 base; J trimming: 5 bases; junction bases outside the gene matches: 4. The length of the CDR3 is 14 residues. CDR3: CASSLQGAVETQYF. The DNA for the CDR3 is TGCGCCAGCAGCTTGCAGGGGGCAGTGGAGACCCAGTACTTC.

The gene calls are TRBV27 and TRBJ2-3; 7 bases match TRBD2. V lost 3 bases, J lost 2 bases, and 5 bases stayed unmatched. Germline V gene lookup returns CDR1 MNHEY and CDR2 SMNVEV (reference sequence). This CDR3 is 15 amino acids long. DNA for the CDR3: TGTGCCAGCAGTTTTTGGGGGGGGGACACAGATACGCAGTATTTT. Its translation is CASSFWGGDTDTQYF.

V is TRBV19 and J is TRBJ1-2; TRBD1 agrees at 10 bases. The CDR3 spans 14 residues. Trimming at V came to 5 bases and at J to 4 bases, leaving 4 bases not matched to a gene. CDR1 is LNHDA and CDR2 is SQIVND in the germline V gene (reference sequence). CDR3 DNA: TGTGCCAGTAGTTTCGGGACAGGGGTCTATGGCTACACCTTC. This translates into CASSFGTGVYGYTF.

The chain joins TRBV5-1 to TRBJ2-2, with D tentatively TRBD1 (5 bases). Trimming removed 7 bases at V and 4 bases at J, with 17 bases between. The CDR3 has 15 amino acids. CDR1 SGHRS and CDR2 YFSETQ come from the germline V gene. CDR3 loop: CASLLNTGATGELFF. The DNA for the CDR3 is TGCGCCAGCCTCCTGAATACAGGAGCCACCGGGGAGCTGTTTTTT.

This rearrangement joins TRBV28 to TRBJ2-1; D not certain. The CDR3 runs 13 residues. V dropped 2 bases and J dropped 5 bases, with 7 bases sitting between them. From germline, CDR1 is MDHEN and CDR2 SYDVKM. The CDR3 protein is CASSLTPNNEQFF. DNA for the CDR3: TGTGCCAGCAGTTTAACCCCGAACAATGAGCAGTTCTTC. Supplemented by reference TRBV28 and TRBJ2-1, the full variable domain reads DVKVTQSSRYLVKRTGEKVFLECVQDMDHENMFWYRQDPGLGLRLIYFSYDVKMKEKGDIPEGYSVSREKKERFSLILESASTNQTSMYLCASSLTPNNEQFFGPGTRLTVL.

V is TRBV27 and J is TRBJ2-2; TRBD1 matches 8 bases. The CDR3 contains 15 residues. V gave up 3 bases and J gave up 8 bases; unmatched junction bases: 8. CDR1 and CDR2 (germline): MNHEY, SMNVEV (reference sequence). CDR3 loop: CASSFTGTGAGELFF. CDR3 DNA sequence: TGTGCCAGCAGTTTTACCGGGACAGGCGCTGGGGAGCTGTTTTTT.

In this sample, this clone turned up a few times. CDR3 bases: TGTGCTTCCGAGGGGGCCTATGGCTACACCTTC. Its protein is CASEGAYGYTF. The V call is TRBV9, the J call TRBJ1-2, with 7 positions matching TRBD1. Germline V gene data show CDR1 as SGDLS and CDR2 as YYNGEE. This CDR3 has 11 amino acids.

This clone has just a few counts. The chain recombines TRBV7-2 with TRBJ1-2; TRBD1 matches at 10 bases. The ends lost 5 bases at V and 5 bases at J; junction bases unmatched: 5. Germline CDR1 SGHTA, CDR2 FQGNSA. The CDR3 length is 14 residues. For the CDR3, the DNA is TGTGCCAGCAGCACCGGGACAGGGGTTTATGGCTACACCTTC. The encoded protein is CASSTGTGVYGYTF.

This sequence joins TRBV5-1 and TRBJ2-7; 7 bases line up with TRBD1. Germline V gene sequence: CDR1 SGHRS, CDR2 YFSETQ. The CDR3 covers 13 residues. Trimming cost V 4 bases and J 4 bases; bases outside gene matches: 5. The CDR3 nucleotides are TGCGCCAGCAGCAAGACAGGGCGGTACGAGCAGTACTTC. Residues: CASSKTGRYEQYF.